The present T cell receptor (beta chain) was sequenced within a study of T cells after yellow fever vaccination. Germline CDR1 and CDR2: SGHVS and FQNEAQ. The germline V and J ends were trimmed by 5 bases and 13 bases, with 18 bases remaining between them. The CDR3 runs to 13 residues. In TCRdb, the 5' RACE reads were re-called with MiXCR into one record per CDR3 protein. The data show over 85,000 distinct CDR3 sequences, 8% to 10% seen once. Study-level findings and limits: The secondary response was weaker, and its peak arrived faster, on day 5 versus 15.

J is TRBJ2-1 and V is TRBV7-8, with D tentatively TRBD1 (6 bases). The sequence came from a man aged 18 to 35 who received the YFV17D yellow fever vaccine. The source material was CD8+ T cells not binding an NS4B(214-222) dextramer, sorted from PBMCs, sampled around 16 days after the first yellow fever vaccination. The CDR3 is CASSQGLTGSQFF. Written as DNA, the CDR3 is TGTGCCAGCAGCCAAGGGCTTACAGGGAGTCAGTTCTTC.